Described below is a single TCR beta chain sequence and its context. No antigen is known for it. This sample is part of a study of response to subunit inactivated influenza vaccine. MiXCR, run by TCRdb on the RT-PCR reads, gives a single entry per CDR3 protein. The sample lists 650,000 or so distinct CDR3 sequences; 12% to 15% were seen once. The CDR3 runs to 15 residues. Trimming cost V 5 bases and J 3 bases; bases outside gene matches: 10. CDR1 is SGHVS, CDR2 FQNEAQ, per germline. Regarding the study as a whole: The authors put forward the suggestion that each seasonal influenza vaccination may bring in only a limited number of new T cells.

The TCR originated in a man over 45 who received an inactivated influenza vaccine. The rearrangement uses TRBV7-8 and TRBJ2-7; TRBD1 matches 7 bases. The material sequenced was PBMCs from blood, taken 14 days before vaccination. The CDR3 reads CASSLREGAYYEQYF. CDR3 nucleotide sequence: TGTGCCAGCAGCCTTAGAGAGGGGGCCTACTACGAGCAGTACTTC.